This TCR beta chain stems from a study of Graves' ophthalmopathy and Graves' hyperthyroidism. Study-wide results and caveats: Ophthalmopathy progression cases were predicted by the model with 70.59% sensitivity and roughly 72% specificity.

It was on clinical symptoms, serum thyroxine, TRAb, thyroid ultrasound and orbital computed tomography that diagnosis relied. With regard to this clonotype: Its antigen is unknown. A much larger clonotype is one base distant, so this may be a read error.

The TCR beta CDR3 regions underwent amplification from RNA transcripts. First-round RT-PCR employed HTBI primers, with a second-round multiplex PCR after it. TCRdb re-called the multiplex PCR reads with MiXCR, one entry per CDR3 protein. The sample records about half a million distinct CDR3 sequences, around an eighth being singletons. Per germline, CDR1 MDHEN and CDR2 SYDVKM. The CDR3 is made up of 14 amino acids. The V end lost 10 bases, the J end lost 0 bases, and 15 bases lay between the germline ends. The sequence was obtained from a woman aged 25 to 39 with Graves' ophthalmopathy. The chain couples TRBV28 to TRBJ1-1; D is undetermined. Input material: blood. The CDR3 nucleotides read TGTGCCATCGGCGGCGGGGTAGTGAACACTGAAGCTTTCTTT. Translated, it gives CAIGGGVVNTEAFF.